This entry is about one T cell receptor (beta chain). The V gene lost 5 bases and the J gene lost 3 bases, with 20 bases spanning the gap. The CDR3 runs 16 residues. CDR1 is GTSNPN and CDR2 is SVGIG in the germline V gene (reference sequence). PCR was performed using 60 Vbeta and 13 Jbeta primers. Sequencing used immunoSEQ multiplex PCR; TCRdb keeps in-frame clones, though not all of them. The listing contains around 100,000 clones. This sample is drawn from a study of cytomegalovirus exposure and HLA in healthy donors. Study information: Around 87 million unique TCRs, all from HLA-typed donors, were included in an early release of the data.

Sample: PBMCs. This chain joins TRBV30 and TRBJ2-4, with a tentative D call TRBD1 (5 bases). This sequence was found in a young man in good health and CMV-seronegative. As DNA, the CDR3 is TGTGCCTGGGGGAAGGGGCAGGGAAAGGGCAAAAACATTCAGTACTTC. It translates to CAWGKGQGKGKNIQYF.